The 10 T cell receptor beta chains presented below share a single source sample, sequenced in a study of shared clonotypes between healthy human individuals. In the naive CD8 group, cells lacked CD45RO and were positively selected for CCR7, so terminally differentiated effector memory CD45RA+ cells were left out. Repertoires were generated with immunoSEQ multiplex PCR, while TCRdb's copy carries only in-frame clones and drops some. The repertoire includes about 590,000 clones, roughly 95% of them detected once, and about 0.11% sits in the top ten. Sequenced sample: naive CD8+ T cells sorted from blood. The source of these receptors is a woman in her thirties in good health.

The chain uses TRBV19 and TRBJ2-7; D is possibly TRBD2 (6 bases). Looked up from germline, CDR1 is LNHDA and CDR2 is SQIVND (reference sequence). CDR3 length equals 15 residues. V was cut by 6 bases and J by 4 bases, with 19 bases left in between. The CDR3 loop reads CASSRDSEEVYEQYF. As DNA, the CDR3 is TGTGCCAGTAGCCGGGACTCCGAAGAGGTTTACGAGCAGTACTTC.

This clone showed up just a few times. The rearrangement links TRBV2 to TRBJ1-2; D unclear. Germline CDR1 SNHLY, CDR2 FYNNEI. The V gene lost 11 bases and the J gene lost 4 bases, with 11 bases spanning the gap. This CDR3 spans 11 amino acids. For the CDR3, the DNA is TGTGCCCGCACAGATTCCTATGGCTACACCTTC. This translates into CARTDSYGYTF.

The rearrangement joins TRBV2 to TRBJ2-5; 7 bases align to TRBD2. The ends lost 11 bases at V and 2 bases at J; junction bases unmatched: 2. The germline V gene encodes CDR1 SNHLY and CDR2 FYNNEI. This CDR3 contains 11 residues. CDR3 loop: CAGLDQETQYF. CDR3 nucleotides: TGTGCCGGACTAGATCAAGAGACCCAGTACTTC. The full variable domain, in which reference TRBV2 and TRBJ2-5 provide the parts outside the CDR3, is EPEVTQTPSHQVTQMGQEVILRCVPISNHLYFYWYRQILGQKVEFLVSFYNNEISEKSEIFDDQFSVERPDGSNFTLKIRSTKLEDSAMYFCAGLDQETQYFGPGTRLLVL.

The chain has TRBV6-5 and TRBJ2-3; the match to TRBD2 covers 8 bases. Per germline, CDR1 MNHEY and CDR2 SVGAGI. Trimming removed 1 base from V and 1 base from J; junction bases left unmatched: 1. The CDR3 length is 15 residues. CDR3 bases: TGTGCCAGCAGTTACTTGACTAGCGGCACAGATACGCAGTATTTT. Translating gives CASSYLTSGTDTQYF.

This CDR3 reads CASSPPDRVAKNIQYF. In nucleotides, the CDR3 is TGTGCCAGCAGCCCCCCCGACCGTGTGGCCAAAAACATTCAGTACTTC. The chain couples TRBV13 to TRBJ2-4; D is unresolved. Looked up from germline, CDR1 is PRHDT and CDR2 is FYEKMQ (reference sequence). The CDR3 is made up of 16 amino acids. The V gene lost 5 bases and the J gene lost 1 base, with 15 bases spanning the gap.

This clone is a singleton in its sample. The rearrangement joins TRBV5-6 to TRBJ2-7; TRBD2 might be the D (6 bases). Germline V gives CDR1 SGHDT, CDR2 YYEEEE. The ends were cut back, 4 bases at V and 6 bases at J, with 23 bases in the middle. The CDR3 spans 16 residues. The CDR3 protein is CASSLMSRGGPSEQYF. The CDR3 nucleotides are TGTGCCAGCAGCCTTATGTCAAGAGGAGGGCCCTCCGAGCAGTACTTC.

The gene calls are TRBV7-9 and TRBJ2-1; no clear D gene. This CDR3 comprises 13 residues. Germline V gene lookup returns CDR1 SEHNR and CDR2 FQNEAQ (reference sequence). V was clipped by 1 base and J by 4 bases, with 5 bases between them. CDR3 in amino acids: CASSLDSYNEQFF. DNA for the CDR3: TGTGCCAGCAGCTTAGACAGTTACAATGAGCAGTTCTTC. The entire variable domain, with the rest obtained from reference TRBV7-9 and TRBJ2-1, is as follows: DTGVSQNPRHKITKRGQNVTFRCDPISEHNRLYWYRQTLGQGPEFLTYFQNEAQLEKSRLLSDRFSAERPKGSFSTLEIQRTEQGDSAMYLCASSLDSYNEQFFGPGTRLTVL.

The CDR3 reads CATSSQQGAKQIIPQHF. The CDR3 coding sequence is TGTGCCACCAGCAGCCAACAGGGGGCAAAACAAATCATTCCCCAGCATTTT. The genes are TRBV15 and TRBJ1-5; 9 bases agree with TRBD1. The V and J ends lost 3 bases and 10 bases, in that order; junction bases with no gene match: 16. The CDR3 is 17 amino acids. Germline lookup yields CDR1 LNHNV and CDR2 YYDKDF (reference sequence). Looking up the rest from reference TRBV15 and TRBJ1-5 gives the full variable domain: DAMVIQNPRYQVTQFGKPVTLSCSQTLNHNVMYWYQQKSSQAPKLLFHYYDKDFNNEADTPDNFQSRRPNTSFCFLDIRSPGLGDTAMYLCATSSQQGAKQIIPQHFGDGTRLSIL.

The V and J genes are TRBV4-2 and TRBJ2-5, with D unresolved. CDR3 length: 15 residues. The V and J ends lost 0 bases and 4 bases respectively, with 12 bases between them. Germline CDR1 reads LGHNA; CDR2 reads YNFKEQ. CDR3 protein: CASSQDVSSPETQYF. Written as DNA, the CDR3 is TGTGCCAGCAGCCAAGATGTTAGCTCTCCAGAGACCCAGTACTTC.

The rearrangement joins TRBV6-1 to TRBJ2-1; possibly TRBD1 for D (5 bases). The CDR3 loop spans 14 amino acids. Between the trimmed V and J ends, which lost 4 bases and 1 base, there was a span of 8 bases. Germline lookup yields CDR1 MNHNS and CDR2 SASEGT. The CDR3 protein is CASSVTASYNEQFF. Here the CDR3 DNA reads TGTGCCAGCAGTGTGACAGCTTCCTACAATGAGCAGTTCTTC.